Following are 19 T cell receptor beta chains from one sample sequenced in a study of blood T cells in healthy people across ages. For the second PCR, which ran for about 7 to 11 cycles, a sample-barcoded 5' primer and a J-beta primer mix were used. TCRdb reprocessed the 5' RACE reads with MiXCR, giving one entry per CDR3 protein. In the table there are 650,000 to 1,000,000 distinct CDR3 sequences, approximately 35% of which are singletons. The sequencing input was blood. The receptors shown here come from a man aged 18-30 years in good health.

This clonotype was seen only a few times. This chain connects TRBV28 to TRBJ2-4; 9 bases are a match to TRBD1. Germline values: CDR1 MDHEN, CDR2 SYDVKM. This CDR3 has 21 residues. Trimming cost V 2 bases and J 0 bases; bases outside gene matches: 17. The CDR3 loop is CASSLEFSRDRVPIAKNIQYF. The CDR3 DNA reads as TGTGCCAGCAGTTTAGAATTTTCACGGGACAGGGTCCCAATAGCCAAAAACATTCAGTACTTC.

This clonotype was seen ten or more times. The CDR3, as DNA: TGCAGTGCTAGCGGGGATGAGCAGTTCTTC. It translates to CSASGDEQFF. The gene calls are TRBV20-1 and TRBJ2-1; a possible D gene is TRBD2 (5 bases). This CDR3 contains 10 residues. Looked up from germline, CDR1 is DFQATT and CDR2 is SNEGSKA (reference sequence). Between the trimmed V and J ends, which lost 3 bases and 8 bases, there was a span of 5 bases.

The chain links TRBV14 to TRBJ2-1; 7 nucleotides line up with TRBD1. The V and J ends lost 5 bases and 1 base, in that order; junction bases with no gene match: 8. The CDR3 runs 16 residues. Germline V gene data show CDR1 as SGHDN and CDR2 as FVKESK. The CDR3 here is CASSADRVGSYNEQFF. The CDR3 coding sequence is TGTGCCAGCAGCGCTGACAGGGTGGGGTCCTACAATGAGCAGTTCTTC.

In the case of this clonotype: A much larger clone is a single base away; this may be a read error. The chain carries TRBV3-1 and TRBJ2-5; D perhaps matches TRBD1 (5 bases). Germline V gene lookup returns CDR1 LGHDT and CDR2 YNNKEL (reference sequence). V lost 7 bases, J lost 5 bases, and 11 bases lay in between. The CDR3 loop spans 12 amino acids. This chain's CDR3 is CASKWGRETQYF. DNA of the CDR3: TGTGCCAGCAAGTGGGGCCGGGAGACCCAGTACTTC.

This clonotype was counted between two and nine times. The chain is built from TRBV29-1 and TRBJ2-2; TRBD1 matches at 7 bases. The J segment lost 3 bases and the V segment lost 7 bases, leaving 8 bases of the junction unmatched. From germline, CDR1 is SQVTM and CDR2 ANQGSEA. This CDR3 region has 14 residues. The DNA for the CDR3 is TGCAGCGCGCTCCAAGACAGGGACACCGGGGAGCTGTTTTTT. It specifies CSALQDRDTGELFF.

The chain couples TRBV4-3 to TRBJ2-1; 11 bases agree with TRBD2. Per the germline V gene, CDR1 is LGHNA and CDR2 is YSLEER. Trimming cost V 1 base and J 3 bases; bases outside gene matches: 8. The CDR3 sequence is 18 residues long. The CDR3 region has the DNA TGCGCCAGCAGCCAAGGACGTAGCGGGGGGGGCGTCTACAATGAGCAGTTCTTC. Its protein is CASSQGRSGGGVYNEQFF.

This chain links TRBV6-2 or TRBV6-3 with TRBJ1-4; D possibly corresponds to TRBD1 (6 bases). Per germline, CDR1 MNHEY and CDR2 SVGEGT. The CDR3 runs 15 residues. V was shortened by 8 bases and J by 5 bases, with 18 bases between the two germline ends. The CDR3 reads CASRGGSGANEKLFF. CDR3 coding DNA: TGTGCCAGCCGAGGGGGGTCGGGCGCCAATGAAAAACTGTTTTTT.

There are a few counts of this clonotype. The V gene is TRBV6-6, the J gene TRBJ2-3, with D perhaps assigned TRBD1 or TRBD2 (5 bases each). CDR1 is MNHNY and CDR2 is SVGAGI in the germline V gene (reference sequence). CDR3 length: 16 amino acids. Trimming took off 2 bases at V and 4 bases at J, with 16 bases between the two ends. The CDR3 DNA reads TGTGCCAGCAGTTACGCGGCCTGGGGGTCCGCAGATACGCAGTATTTT. It specifies CASSYAAWGSADTQYF.

This clonotype has just a few counts. This chain links TRBV11-2 with TRBJ2-5; 14 positions agree with TRBD2. Germline CDR1 SGHAT, CDR2 FQNNGV. With 1 base clipped from V and 5 bases from J, the junction kept 3 bases outside the gene matches. The CDR3 sequence is 16 residues long. CDR3 residues: CASSLGLAGGLETQYF. The CDR3 nucleotides read TGTGCCAGCAGCTTAGGACTAGCGGGGGGGCTGGAGACCCAGTACTTC. Full variable domain (rest looked up from reference TRBV11-2 and TRBJ2-5): EAGVAQSPRYKIIEKRQSVAFWCNPISGHATLYWYQQILGQGPKLLIQFQNNGVVDDSQLPKDRFSAERLKGVDSTLKIQPAKLEDSAVYLCASSLGLAGGLETQYFGPGTRLLVL.

The V call is TRBV12-3 or TRBV12-4, the J call TRBJ2-1; D possibly uses TRBD1 or TRBD2 (5 bases each). Trimming took 1 base from V and 13 from J, leaving 32 bases between them. This CDR3 is 19 amino acids long. The CDR3 bases are TGTGCCAGCAGTTTAGAATTAGATCCTGGGGACGGAGTCCAAGAGACCCAGTTCTTC. This codes for CASSLELDPGDGVQETQFF.

The chain recombines TRBV7-2 with TRBJ2-2; D may be TRBD2 (7 bases). The length of the CDR3 is 18 residues. V lost 5 bases and J 6 bases, leaving 25 bases between the germline ends. Germline loops: CDR1 SGHTA, CDR2 FQGNSA. The CDR3 protein is CASSLKRGGAGGAGELFF. CDR3 in DNA: TGTGCCAGCAGCCTCAAAAGGGGGGGGGCCGGAGGTGCCGGGGAGCTGTTTTTT.

This clonotype was detected many times. The chain links TRBV12-5 to TRBJ2-3, with D unresolved. V was cut by 4 bases and J by 4 bases, with 3 bases left in between. Per the germline V gene, CDR1 is LGHNT and CDR2 is FRNRAP. The CDR3 runs 11 residues. CDR3 in DNA: TGTGCTAGTGGTTCGGCAGATACGCAGTATTTT. Its translation: CASGSADTQYF.

The J gene is TRBJ1-2, the V gene TRBV30; 7 nucleotides line up with TRBD1. After removal of 2 bases from V and 7 bases from J, the junction contained 10 bases not matched to a gene. Per the germline V gene, CDR1 is GTSNPN and CDR2 is SVGIG (reference sequence). This CDR3 is built from 14 residues. CDR3 sequence reads: CAWSTQGGKGGYTF. The CDR3 nucleotides read TGTGCCTGGAGTACCCAGGGGGGCAAGGGTGGCTACACCTTC.

V usage is TRBV11-2 and J usage is TRBJ2-7; 9 bases align to TRBD1. The J call is doubtful: the DNA matches TRBJ2-5 better. In germline, CDR1 is SGHAT, CDR2 FQNNGV. The CDR3 is 15 amino acids. This CDR3 reads CASSPGDREFETQYF. For the CDR3, the DNA is TGTGCCAGCAGCCCGGGGGACAGGGAATTCGAGACCCAGTACTTC.

The gene calls are TRBV20-1 and TRBJ1-2; the D gene is possibly TRBD1 (5 bases). CDR3 length: 18 amino acids. Per the germline V gene, CDR1 is DFQATT and CDR2 is SNEGSKA (reference sequence). Trimming cost V 6 bases and J 1 base, with 27 bases left between them. The CDR3 DNA reads as TGCAGTGCCCTTTCTTCCGGGGGGTACGGGTGGATTAACTATGGCTACACCTTC. Its translation: CSALSSGGYGWINYGYTF.

This clonotype was picked up many times. The chain links TRBV20-1 to TRBJ1-2; D is possibly TRBD1 (5 bases). V was trimmed by 0 bases and J by 3 bases, leaving 14 bases between them. CDR3 size: 15 residues. Germline V gene data show CDR1 as DFQATT and CDR2 as SNEGSKA (reference sequence). CDR3 bases: TGCAGTGCTAGAGATAAGCCAGGGATGGACTATGGCTACACCTTC. Residues: CSARDKPGMDYGYTF.

The chain couples TRBV6-2 or TRBV6-3 to TRBJ2-7; the D is unclear. CDR3 length: 11 residues. Germline V gene data show CDR1 as MNHEY and CDR2 as SVGEGT. V dropped 6 bases and J dropped 5 bases, with 8 bases sitting between them. CDR3 amino acids: CASSHTHEQYF. CDR3 nucleotides: TGTGCCAGCAGCCACACCCACGAGCAGTACTTC.

The rearrangement joins TRBV15 to TRBJ2-7, with TRBD1 as a possible D gene (5 bases). Germline-derived CDR1 and CDR2 are LNHNV and YYDKDF (reference sequence). CDR3 length equals 14 residues. Between the trimmed V and J ends, which lost 2 bases and 4 bases, there was a span of 12 bases. The CDR3 sequence: CATSRSHQGYEQYF. The DNA for the CDR3 is TGTGCCACCAGCAGATCTCATCAGGGATACGAGCAGTACTTC.

This clonotype has more than one count but fewer than ten. The V gene is TRBV2, the J gene TRBJ2-1; 8 bases match TRBD2. V lost 3 bases, J lost 2 bases, and 3 bases stayed unmatched. CDR1 SNHLY and CDR2 FYNNEI come from the germline V gene. This CDR3 has 15 amino acids. CDR3 coding DNA: TGTGCCAGCAGTGATAAAGCGGGGGCCTACAATGAGCAGTTCTTC. It codes for CASSDKAGAYNEQFF.